This T cell receptor (beta chain) is drawn from a study of neoadjuvant nivolumab and ipilimumab in lung cancer (dated by TCRdb to 2020 to 2021). Looking at the study overall: In the NEOSTAR trial, nivolumab was administered intravenously at 3 mg/kg on days 1, 15 and 29, and the combination arm also received ipilimumab 1 mg/kg on day 1 only. For each study arm, the primary endpoint of the trial was the rate of major pathologic response (MPR) in the intention-to-treat population. Of the approximately 46 patients with operable NSCLC treated in the trial, approximately 23 were randomized to nivolumab monotherapy and approximately 20 to nivolumab plus ipilimumab. The study compared TCR repertoires in pretherapy (baseline) peripheral blood with TCR repertoires in tumors resected at surgery after neoadjuvant immune checkpoint blockade. Matched pretherapy and resected tumor pairs were analyzed from seven patients, of whom four had been treated with nivolumab and three with nivolumab plus ipilimumab. The full study reports these points: Compared with tumor-adjacent uninvolved lung, resected tumors had greater TCR richness and clonality, and increases showed up in more of the dual-therapy-treated tumors. TCR sequencing was performed in a small number of samples. Tumor T-cell richness and clonality rose from pretherapy to surgery in three of three dual-therapy tumors but in only two of four nivolumab-treated tumors. There was no significant correlation between TCR clonality and pathologic tumor regression, and just a single major-pathologic-response sample was available for the clonality-regression analysis. Pretherapy blood TCR richness correlated positively with richness in tumors resected after neoadjuvant therapy (Spearman R ≈ 0.79).

To prepare the library, the immunoSEQ multiplex PCR assay was applied. Processing in the source paper ran as follows. Repertoires were summarized in terms of richness and clonality, and significantly expanded and contracted clones between pre- and post-therapy samples were identified. TCRdb took over this immuneACCESS table, retaining in-frame rearrangements with V and J assigned. Such tables are incomplete; in checked studies, under half of the missing clones stem from an unresolved V gene, and the remainder is unexplained. V, J and clone size are taken as reported in that table, and D and trimming were inferred from the DNA itself. This sample gives tens of thousands of clones in total; more than 70% of them show up just once. Together, the top ten hold roughly 23% of the sample. The cysteine opens and the phenylalanine closes a CDR3 of 16 amino acids. Only the CDR3 region is kept as DNA, spanning 48 bases read in frame from base 1. The germline V gene sets CDR1 to MGHDK and CDR2 to SYGVNS. V is pruned by 0 bases and J by 6 bases, leaving 10 bases of the junction without a gene match.

Sample time point, as interpreted from the label and publication: pretherapy, before neoadjuvant immune checkpoint inhibitors. Samples were obtained from the phase 2 randomized NEOSTAR trial, in which neoadjuvant nivolumab or nivolumab plus ipilimumab followed by surgery was tested in operable NSCLC. On this clone itself: No antigen is known for it. The input lacks base qualities; no much larger clone sits a single base away.

This receptor was obtained from an adult with non-small cell lung cancer. This chain joins TRBV25-1 to TRBJ2-7, and TRBD2 aligns with 8 junction nucleotides. Sequences were derived from peripheral blood, sampled before neoadjuvant nivolumab, alone or with ipilimumab. The CDR3 is CASSEYSGGIKIEQYF. At the DNA level, the sequence is TGTGCCAGCAGTGAATATTCGGGAGGGATTAAAATCGAGCAGTACTTC.